Below, 19 T cell receptor beta chains from the same sample are listed, as sequenced in a study of monozygotic twins with inflammatory bowel disease. Each CDR3 protein gets one entry in TCRdb, which reprocessed the 5' RACE reads and gives no DNA. Its clone listing holds fewer than 450,000 distinct CDR3 sequences. What was sequenced was blood. The receptors come from a human donor with ulcerative colitis or Crohn's disease, or a healthy co-twin of an affected twin (not recorded which).

The chain uses TRBV7-2 and TRBJ1-5. The CDR3 has 14 amino acids. The germline V gene encodes CDR1 SGHTA and CDR2 FQGNSA. The CDR3 region is CASSLEFSNQPQHF.

The rearrangement joins TRBV2 to TRBJ2-5. The CDR3 loop spans 12 amino acids. Germline assignment: CDR1 SNHLY and CDR2 FYNNEI. CDR3 loop: CASAWDQETQYF.

The rearrangement joins TRBV3-1 to TRBJ1-1; TCRdb lists TRBD1, though no DNA is available to test this call. The CDR3 is made up of 15 amino acids. Germline CDR1 and CDR2: LGHDT and YNNKEL (reference sequence). This CDR3 reads CASSPSPGGVTEAFF.

The chain combines TRBV20-1 with TRBJ2-7; the TRBD1 assignment by TCRdb is unverifiable without DNA. CDR1 is DFQATT, CDR2 SNEGSKA, per germline (reference sequence). CDR3 length: 13 residues. CDR3 protein: CSAAGDTEYEQYF.

V gene TRBV4-3 combines with J gene TRBJ1-2; as DNA is missing, the TRBD1 call by TCRdb cannot be tested. Germline CDR1 LGHNA, CDR2 YSLEER. The CDR3 is 15 amino acids. The chain's CDR3 is CASSQGTGGKYGYTF.

V usage is TRBV20-1 and J usage is TRBJ2-5; TCRdb's D call, TRBD2, is unchecked because there is no DNA. Germline V gives CDR1 DFQATT, CDR2 SNEGSKA (reference sequence). This CDR3 is built from 11 residues. This CDR3 reads CSRKGEETQYF.

CDR3 loop: CSARDRSRGRADTQYF. This chain links TRBV20-1 with TRBJ2-3; TCRdb reports TRBD2, a call that lacks DNA to check it against. This CDR3 region has 16 residues. CDR1 and CDR2 from the germline V gene are DFQATT and SNEGSKA (reference sequence).

This chain joins TRBV20-1 and TRBJ1-4; TCRdb's D call, TRBD1, is unchecked because there is no DNA. CDR1 and CDR2 from the germline V gene are DFQATT and SNEGSKA (reference sequence). The CDR3 loop spans 14 amino acids. CDR3 residues: CSASSRTGDEKLFF.

The V call is TRBV27, the J call TRBJ2-3; TCRdb's assignment of TRBD1 cannot be checked, as there is no DNA. This CDR3 is built from 16 residues. The germline V gene has CDR1 MNHEY and CDR2 SMNVEV (reference sequence). CDR3 in amino acids: CASSLIQGVSTDTQYF.

This chain links TRBV28 with TRBJ2-1; there is no DNA to check the TCRdb D call of TRBD2. Germline lookup yields CDR1 MDHEN and CDR2 SYDVKM. This CDR3 contains 18 residues. CDR3 region: CASSLIFGRGGFYNEQFF.

The rearrangement uses TRBV5-1 and TRBJ2-1; TCRdb's D call of TRBD2 is untestable without DNA. The CDR3 runs 15 residues. CDR1 is SGHRS, CDR2 YFSETQ, per germline. This CDR3 is CASRPPGLENNEQFF. Full variable domain (rest looked up from reference TRBV5-1 and TRBJ2-1): KAGVTQTPRYLIKTRGQQVTLSCSPISGHRSVSWYQQTPGQGLQFLFEYFSETQRNKGNFPGRFSGRQFSNSRSEMNVSTLELGDSALYLCASRPPGLENNEQFFGPGTRLTVL.

The V gene is TRBV4-3, the J gene TRBJ2-7. CDR3 length equals 13 residues. CDR1 and CDR2 (germline): LGHNA, YSLEER. CDR3 residues: CASSQDGDYEQYF.

The rearrangement joins TRBV5-1 to TRBJ2-7. Germline values: CDR1 SGHRS, CDR2 YFSETQ. The CDR3 is 15 residues long. The CDR3 is CASSLDGGSSYEQYF.

The gene calls are TRBV20-1 and TRBJ1-1; TCRdb outputs TRBD1, but without DNA this stays unchecked. Germline V lookup: CDR1 DFQATT, CDR2 SNEGSKA (reference sequence). CDR3 size: 15 residues. This CDR3 is CSARDRGVGNTEAFF.

CDR3 in amino acids: CASTTGTGGGRYEQYF. The rearrangement uses TRBV6-1 and TRBJ2-7; the TCRdb D gene call, TRBD1, has no DNA to confirm it. CDR1 and CDR2 (germline): MNHNS, SASEGT. This CDR3 is 16 amino acids long.

CDR3 sequence reads: CASSGTSGEYNEQFF. The gene calls are TRBV7-9 and TRBJ2-1; TCRdb's D gene call, TRBD2, goes unchecked for lack of DNA. Germline CDR1 SEHNR, CDR2 FQNEAQ (reference sequence). The CDR3 is 15 amino acids.

The chain uses TRBV5-1 and TRBJ2-7. Germline V gene sequence: CDR1 SGHRS, CDR2 YFSETQ. The CDR3 has 12 amino acids. CDR3 sequence: CASSWGDYEQYF. Using reference TRBV5-1 and TRBJ2-7 for the parts outside the CDR3, the full variable domain is KAGVTQTPRYLIKTRGQQVTLSCSPISGHRSVSWYQQTPGQGLQFLFEYFSETQRNKGNFPGRFSGRQFSNSRSEMNVSTLELGDSALYLCASSWGDYEQYFGPGTRLTVT.

V is TRBV7-3 and J is TRBJ2-3; lacking DNA, the TRBD1 call made by TCRdb goes unchecked. CDR3 length: 16 amino acids. Germline V lookup: CDR1 SGHTA, CDR2 FQGTGA. The CDR3 sequence is CASSLGWGRRTDTQYF.

This rearrangement joins TRBV5-1 to TRBJ2-5; the TCRdb call, TRBD1, lacks DNA for checking. The CDR3 is 16 residues long. Germline loops: CDR1 SGHRS, CDR2 YFSETQ. CDR3 protein: CASSQRDGQGRGTQYF.